This T cell receptor (beta chain) emerged from a study of early T cells in non-severe SARS-CoV-2 infection. Germline CDR1 reads MNHNS; CDR2 reads SASEGT. Trimming pared 6 bases from V and 0 bases from J, leaving 12 bases between. The CDR3 covers 14 residues. Tagging with unique molecular identifiers was applied to individual cDNA molecules. In TCRdb, the 5' RACE reads were re-called with MiXCR into one record per CDR3 protein. This table has approximately 71,000 distinct CDR3 sequences, approximately 12% appearing once. The sequence was collected from an adult who was a healthcare worker with PCR-confirmed SARS-CoV-2 infection or an uninfected control (not recorded which). Sequencing input: whole blood. The chain couples TRBV6-1 to TRBJ2-7; TRBD1 might be the D (5 bases). The CDR3 DNA sequence: TGTGCCAGCAGAACAGGTTCTAGCTCCTACGAGCAGTACTTC. Its translation is CASRTGSSSYEQYF.